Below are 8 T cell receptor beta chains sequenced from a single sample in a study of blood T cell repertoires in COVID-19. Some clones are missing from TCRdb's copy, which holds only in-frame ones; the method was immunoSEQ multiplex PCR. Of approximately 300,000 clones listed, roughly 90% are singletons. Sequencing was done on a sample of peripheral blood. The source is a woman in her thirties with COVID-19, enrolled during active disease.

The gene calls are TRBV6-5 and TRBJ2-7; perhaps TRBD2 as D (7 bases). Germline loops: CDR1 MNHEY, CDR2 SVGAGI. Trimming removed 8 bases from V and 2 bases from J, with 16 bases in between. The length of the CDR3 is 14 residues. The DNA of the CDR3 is TGTGCCAGCTCGAGGGGGGGAAAAGCCTACGAGCAGTACTTC. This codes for CASSRGGKAYEQYF.

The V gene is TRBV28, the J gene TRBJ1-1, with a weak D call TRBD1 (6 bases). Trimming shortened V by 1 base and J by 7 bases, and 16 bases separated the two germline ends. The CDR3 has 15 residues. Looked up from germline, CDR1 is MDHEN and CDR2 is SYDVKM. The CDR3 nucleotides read TGTGCCAGCAGTTTATTGGGGGGGCGCGGGATTGAAGCTTTCTTT. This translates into CASSLLGGRGIEAFF.

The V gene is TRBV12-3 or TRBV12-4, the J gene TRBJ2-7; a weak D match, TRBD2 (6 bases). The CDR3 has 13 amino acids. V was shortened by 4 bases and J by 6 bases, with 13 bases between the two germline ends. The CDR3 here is CASSYKGGSEQYF. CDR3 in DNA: TGTGCCAGCAGTTACAAGGGAGGTAGCGAGCAGTACTTC.

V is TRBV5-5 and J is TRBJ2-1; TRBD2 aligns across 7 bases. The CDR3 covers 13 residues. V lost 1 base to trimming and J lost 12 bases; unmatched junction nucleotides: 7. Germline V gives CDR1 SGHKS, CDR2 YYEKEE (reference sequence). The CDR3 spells CASSLRRERGQFF. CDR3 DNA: TGTGCCAGCAGCTTGCGACGGGAGCGGGGGCAGTTCTTC.

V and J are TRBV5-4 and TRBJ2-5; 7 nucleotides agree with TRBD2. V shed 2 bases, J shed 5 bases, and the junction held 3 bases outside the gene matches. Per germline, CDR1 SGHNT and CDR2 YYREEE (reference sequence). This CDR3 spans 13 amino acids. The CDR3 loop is CASSFSGGETQYF. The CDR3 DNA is TGTGCCAGCAGCTTTTCGGGGGGTGAGACCCAGTACTTC.

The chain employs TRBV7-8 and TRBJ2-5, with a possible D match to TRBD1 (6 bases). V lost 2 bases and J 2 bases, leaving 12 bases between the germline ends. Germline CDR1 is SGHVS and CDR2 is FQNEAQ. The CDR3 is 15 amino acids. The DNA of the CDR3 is TGTGCCAGCAGCTTAATGGGGGCGGTTCAAGAGACCCAGTACTTC. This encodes CASSLMGAVQETQYF.

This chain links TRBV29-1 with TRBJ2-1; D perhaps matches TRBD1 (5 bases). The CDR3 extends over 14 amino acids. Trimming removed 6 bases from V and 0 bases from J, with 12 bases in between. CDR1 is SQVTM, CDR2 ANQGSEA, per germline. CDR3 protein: CSVPGLSSYNEQFF. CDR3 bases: TGCAGCGTCCCAGGGCTAAGCTCCTACAATGAGCAGTTCTTC.

The CDR3 loop reads CAIRPTSGTYNEQFF. Here the CDR3 DNA reads TGTGCCATCAGACCAACTAGCGGGACCTACAATGAGCAGTTCTTC. This sequence joins TRBV10-3 and TRBJ2-1, with TRBD2 matching over 10 bases. From germline, CDR1 is ENHRY and CDR2 SYGVKD. The junction had 4 bases not matched to a gene; V was cut back by 6 bases and J by 2 bases. The CDR3 consists of 15 residues.